This TCR beta chain emerged from a study of shared T cell receptors in the human thymus. This CDR3 contains 16 residues. Germline V gives CDR1 MNHNY, CDR2 SVGAGI (reference sequence). Losses at the gene ends were 0 bases for V and 0 bases for J; bases not matched to a gene: 5. The table came from immunoSEQ multiplex PCR; TCRdb's copy has only in-frame clones and leaves some out. This table holds under 450,000 clones, approximately 95% found once. The chain links TRBV6-6 to TRBJ2-7, with 7 bases matching TRBD1. Sample: thymocytes. The sequence was obtained from a human donor. Here the CDR3 reads CASSYSFRDSSYEQYF. CDR3 sequence (DNA): TGTGCCAGCAGTTACTCATTCCGGGACAGCTCCTACGAGCAGTACTTC.